These T cell receptor beta chains were read from a single sample in a study of T cell clonotyping in hematopoietic cell transplantation. Measured with immunoSEQ multiplex PCR; TCRdb has only the in-frame clones, and not every one. The sample yields some 40,000 clones, 94% seen once. The specimen was peripheral blood mononuclear cells. All receptors derive from a woman aged 50 to 65 in good health. Some clones in this sample may be carry-over from other donors' samples. The CDR3 runs from the conserved cysteine through the conserved F or W. D genes are given only for firm matches. The listing skips clone size in some rows; elsewhere it reads once, few, many or a size class.

V,size,D,J,DNA,CDR3
TRBV7-6,-,-,TRBJ2-7,TGTGCCAGCAGCCCCCGGGACGGGACCTCCGAGCAGTACTTC,CASSPRDGTSEQYF
TRBV6-6,-,-,TRBJ1-5,TGTGCCAGCAGCCCCTCACTTAGCAATCAGCCCCAGCATTTT,CASSPSLSNQPQHF
TRBV5-1,once,TRBD2,TRBJ2-3,TGCGCCAGCAGCTTAGGTCGGGCGGGGGGAATACCAGATACGCAGTATTTT,CASSLGRAGGIPDTQYF
TRBV21-1,-,-,TRBJ1-6,TGTGCCAACCACAGGGGGCAGGTTTCACCCCTCCACTTT,CANHRGQVSPLHF
TRBV4-3,-,TRBD1,TRBJ1-6,TGCGCCAGCAGCCAAGTTGGGACAGGGGATTCCTCCTATAATTCACCCCTCCACTTT,CASSQVGTGDSSYNSPLHF
TRBV15,-,-,TRBJ1-5,TGTGCCACCAGGGGGAGTCCCAATCAGCCCCAGCATTTT,CATRGSPNQPQHF
TRBV5-6,-,-,TRBJ2-3,TGTGCCAGCAGCTTGAACCTGGACACGGGCACAGATACGCAGTATTTT,CASSLNLDTGTDTQYF
TRBV5-8,-,-,TRBJ1-2,TGTGCCAGCAGCTTACGTCAGGTTATCGGGGGCTACACCTTC,CASSLRQVIGGYTF
TRBV18,-,TRBD1,TRBJ1-2,TGTGCCAGCTCGCCTGACAGGGCTAACTATGGCTACACCTTC,CASSPDRANYGYTF
TRBV6-1,few,TRBD1,TRBJ1-5,TGTGCCAGCAGGCCGGACAGGGTTGACAATCAGCCCCAGCATTTT,CASRPDRVDNQPQHF
TRBV5-6,-,TRBD1,TRBJ2-7,TGTGCCAGCAGCTTGGGCGACAGGGCGTCGTACGAGCAGTACTTC,CASSLGDRASYEQYF
TRBV9,-,-,TRBJ1-4,TGTGCCAGCAGCGTACATAGCAGGGAAGATGGAAAACTGTTTTTT,CASSVHSREDGKLFF
TRBV28,-,TRBD2,TRBJ2-7,TGTGCCAGCACCGGACTAGCGGGGGACTCCTACGAGCAGTACTTC,CASTGLAGDSYEQYF
TRBV29-1,-,TRBD2,TRBJ2-2,TGCAGCTGCCAGACTAGCGGGGGGGCCCTCCCCGGGGAGCTGTTTTTT,CSCQTSGGALPGELFF
TRBV15,-,-,TRBJ1-6,TGTGCCACACTAGATGGGCCCAGGAATTCACCCCTCCACTTT,CATLDGPRNSPLHF
TRBV4-2,-,-,TRBJ1-5,TGTGCCAGCAGCCAAGAACCGACAGTTAGCAATCAGCCCCAGCATTTT,CASSQEPTVSNQPQHF
TRBV5-1,-,TRBD2,TRBJ2-3,TGCGCCAGCACCCCTGAACCCAAGCGGGGGAAGTTCACAGATACGCAGTATTTT,CASTPEPKRGKFTDTQYF
TRBV14,once,-,TRBJ1-5,TGTGCCAGCAGCCAAGATTCGGAGTCTGGCCAGCATTTT,CASSQDSESGQHF
TRBV7-9,-,-,TRBJ2-3,TGTGCCAGCAGCTTAAACACGGGGCCCTTACTGGGAACAGATACGCAGTATTTT,CASSLNTGPLLGTDTQYF
TRBV21-1,-,-,TRBJ1-6,TGTGCCAGCAGCACCGGGACTCCCCAAAGGGGGCATAATTCACCCCTCCACTTT,CASSTGTPQRGHNSPLHF
TRBV7-6,-,-,TRBJ2-3,TGTGCCAGCAGCCCCGGGACCCAAAACACAGATACGCAGTATTTT,CASSPGTQNTDTQYF
TRBV19,once,TRBD1,TRBJ1-2,TGTGCCAGTAGTGCCGGGACAGGGACCTACACCTTC,CASSAGTGTYTF
TRBV4-1,-,-,TRBJ2-5,TGCGCCAGCAGCCAGGGGCTAGCGGAGACCCAGTACTTC,CASSQGLAETQYF
TRBV5-6,-,-,TRBJ2-6,TGTGCCAGCAGCGTACTGCCAGGGTTCGGTGGGGCCAACGTCCTGACTTTC,CASSVLPGFGGANVLTF
TRBV18,-,TRBD1,TRBJ1-5,TGTGCCAGCTCACGATACAGGGGGACGAATCAGCCCCAGCATTTT,CASSRYRGTNQPQHF
TRBV7-9,-,-,TRBJ2-3,TGTGCCAGCAGCTCCGTCGACACCAACACAGATACGCAGTATTTT,CASSSVDTNTDTQYF
TRBV11-2,-,-,TRBJ1-1,TGTGCCAGCAGCTTATCAGCCCCGTGGGGTAGTAACACTGAAGCTTTCTTT,CASSLSAPWGSNTEAFF
TRBV11-3,-,-,TRBJ2-3,TGTGCCAGCAGCTCCCCCGTGGATCTATACACAGATACGCAGTATTTT,CASSSPVDLYTDTQYF
TRBV7-9,-,-,TRBJ2-7,TGTGCCAGCAGCTTAGTCACCACTAGCTCCTACGAGCAGTACTTC,CASSLVTTSSYEQYF
TRBV9,-,TRBD1,TRBJ1-5,TGTGCCAGCAGCGCGGGGACAGACAGTAATCCCCAGCATTTT,CASSAGTDSNPQHF
TRBV9,-,TRBD2,TRBJ2-3,TGTGCCAGCAGCGTAGGGGGCGCGGGGGGCCTCACAGATACGCAGTATTTT,CASSVGGAGGLTDTQYF
TRBV18,-,-,TRBJ2-5,TGTGCCAGCTCACCACTGGTGGCAGAGACCCAGTACTTC,CASSPLVAETQYF
TRBV15,-,TRBD1,TRBJ1-1,TGTGCCACCAGCAGAGAGACAGGGGCTGGTGAAGCTTTCTTT,CATSRETGAGEAFF
TRBV19,-,TRBD1,TRBJ1-1,TGTGCCAGTAGTAAGGGACAGGGAAACACTGAAGCTTTCTTT,CASSKGQGNTEAFF
TRBV30,-,-,TRBJ2-1,TGTGCCTGGAGTGTAAGGGATGAGCAGTTCTTC,CAWSVRDEQFF
TRBV5-1,-,-,TRBJ1-1,TGCGCCAGCAGCTTAGTTTTAAACACGGGCACTGAAGCTTTCTTT,CASSLVLNTGTEAFF
TRBV7-2,-,-,TRBJ1-2,TGTGCCAGCAGCTTAGCGCTCTCGTTGGGCTACACCTTC,CASSLALSLGYTF
TRBV29-1,-,-,TRBJ1-2,TGCAGCGTTGAAAAGGGACATGGCTACACCTTC,CSVEKGHGYTF
TRBV6-1,-,TRBD2,TRBJ2-5,TGTGCCAGCCAACTAGCGCCTCAAGAGACCCAGTACTTC,CASQLAPQETQYF
TRBV7-9,-,-,TRBJ2-7,TGTGCCAGCAGCTTAGCGGGGATCTCCTACGAGCAGTACTTC,CASSLAGISYEQYF
TRBV4-1,-,-,TRBJ1-5,TGCGCCAGCAGCCAAGATCCTAAGGGGGGAGAACAGCCCCAGCATTTT,CASSQDPKGGEQPQHF
TRBV11-2,once,TRBD1,TRBJ1-1,TGTGCCAGCAGCTTCAGTCCCGGGACAGGGAACACTGAAGCTTTCTTT,CASSFSPGTGNTEAFF
TRBV5-6,-,-,TRBJ2-7,TGTGCCAGCAGGTGGCGGGGGCAGGCCACCTACGAGCAGTACTTC,CASRWRGQATYEQYF
TRBV7-2,-,-,TRBJ1-6,TGTGCCAGCAGCTCCCGGGACACCGAAAATTCACCCCTCCACTTT,CASSSRDTENSPLHF
TRBV5-5,-,TRBD1,TRBJ1-5,TGTGCCAGCAGCGTCTACAGGGGCGGCAATCAGCCCCAGCATTTT,CASSVYRGGNQPQHF
TRBV4-3,-,-,TRBJ2-3,TGCGCCAGCAGCCAAGAAGGTGGGAAGTTTCCCAGAGATACGCAGTATTTT,CASSQEGGKFPRDTQYF
TRBV4-2,-,-,TRBJ1-6,TGTGCCAGCAGCCAAGAGCCCGGGGGAAGAAAATCACCCCTCCACTTT,CASSQEPGGRKSPLHF
TRBV7-6,-,-,TRBJ2-5,TGTGCCAGCAGCCCGGGACGGAGCCAAGAGACCCAGTACTTC,CASSPGRSQETQYF
TRBV15,-,TRBD1,TRBJ2-7,TGTGCCACCAGCAGAGATCGGGCAGGGGGTTCCTACGAGCAGTACTTC,CATSRDRAGGSYEQYF
TRBV27,-,-,TRBJ2-6,TGTGCCAGCAGTTTACAGGGTGCTGGGGCCAACGTCCTGACTTTC,CASSLQGAGANVLTF
TRBV28,-,-,TRBJ1-4,TGTGCCAGCAGTTTAAAAGGTGAAAAACTGTTTTTT,CASSLKGEKLFF